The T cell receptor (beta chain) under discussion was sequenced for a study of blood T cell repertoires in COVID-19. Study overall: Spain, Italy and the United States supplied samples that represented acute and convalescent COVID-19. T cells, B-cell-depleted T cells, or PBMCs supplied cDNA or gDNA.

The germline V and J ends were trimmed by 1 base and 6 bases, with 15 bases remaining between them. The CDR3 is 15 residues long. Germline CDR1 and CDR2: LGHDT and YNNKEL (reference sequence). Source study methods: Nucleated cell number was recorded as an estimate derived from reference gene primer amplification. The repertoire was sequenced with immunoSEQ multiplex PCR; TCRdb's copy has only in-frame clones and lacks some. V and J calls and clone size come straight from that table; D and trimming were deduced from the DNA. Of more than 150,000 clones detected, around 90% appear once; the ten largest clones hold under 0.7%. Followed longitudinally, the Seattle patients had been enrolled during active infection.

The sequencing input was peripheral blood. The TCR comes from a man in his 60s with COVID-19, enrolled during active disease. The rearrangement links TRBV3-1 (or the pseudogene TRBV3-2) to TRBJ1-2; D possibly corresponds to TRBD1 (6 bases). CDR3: CASSQALRGGDGYTF. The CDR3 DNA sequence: TGTGCCAGCAGCCAAGCGTTACGGGGGGGCGATGGCTACACCTTC.